The 5 T cell receptor beta chains below were found in one sample sequenced in a study of shared clonotypes between healthy human individuals. Only in-frame clones appear in the TCRdb table, and some are missing; sequencing was by immunoSEQ multiplex PCR. The table includes approximately 2.4 million clones, 90% to 97% detected once. The specimen sequenced was naive CD4+ T cells sorted from blood. The subset here: CD45RA+ positively selected. The receptors were gathered from a man younger than 30 in good health.

The chain's CDR3 is CSVYSTASGNTIYF. CDR3 nucleotide sequence: TGCAGCGTTTATTCCACAGCCTCTGGAAACACCATATATTTT. The chain has TRBV29-1 and TRBJ1-3, with D uncertain. The V gene lost 5 bases and the J gene lost 0 bases, with 11 bases spanning the gap. The germline V gene has CDR1 SQVTM and CDR2 ANQGSEA. This CDR3 has 14 residues. The full variable domain, with the rest looked up from reference TRBV29-1 and TRBJ1-3, is SAVISQKPSRDICQRGTSLTIQCQVDSQVTMMFWYRQQPGQSLTLIATANQGSEATYESGFVIDKFPISRPNLTFSTLTVSNMSPEDSSIYLCSVYSTASGNTIYFGEGSWLTVV.

The chain employs TRBV6-5 and TRBJ2-1, with D tentatively TRBD2 (6 bases). This CDR3 is 16 amino acids long. Looked up from germline, CDR1 is MNHEY and CDR2 is SVGAGI. V shed 4 bases and J shed 3 bases, with 16 bases lying between them. The CDR3 reads CASSSLWRGDYNEQFF. The CDR3 bases are TGTGCCAGCAGTTCCCTATGGCGGGGAGACTACAATGAGCAGTTCTTC.

Written as DNA, the CDR3 is TGTGCCAGCAGCTTGGTATTCGGGACAGGAAAGGAAAAACTGTTTTTT. Translating it yields CASSLVFGTGKEKLFF. The chain is built from TRBV5-6 and TRBJ1-4, with TRBD1 matching 8 bases. V lost 0 bases and J lost 8; bases outside the gene matches: 9. Germline-derived CDR1 and CDR2 are SGHDT and YYEEEE. The CDR3 spans 16 residues.

V is TRBV30 and J is TRBJ2-7; 8 bases match TRBD1. V gave up 4 bases and J gave up 7 bases; unmatched junction bases: 12. The CDR3 spans 14 residues. CDR1 and CDR2 (germline): GTSNPN, SVGIG (reference sequence). The CDR3 DNA reads as TGTGCCTGGACCAGGGGGCCCCAAGGGGGAGAGCAGTACTTC. Its protein product is CAWTRGPQGGEQYF.

Of note for this clone: The identical CDR3 is also encoded by other nucleotide sequences in the sample. The chain links TRBV5-1 to TRBJ2-7; no clear D. The V end lost 2 bases, the J end lost 2 bases, and 5 bases lay between the germline ends. CDR3 length: 12 residues. Germline lookup yields CDR1 SGHRS and CDR2 YFSETQ. In DNA form, the CDR3 reads TGCGCCAGCAGCTTCCCCCCCTACGAGCAGTACTTC. It is translated as CASSFPPYEQYF. Full variable domain (missing parts from reference TRBV5-1 and TRBJ2-7): KAGVTQTPRYLIKTRGQQVTLSCSPISGHRSVSWYQQTPGQGLQFLFEYFSETQRNKGNFPGRFSGRQFSNSRSEMNVSTLELGDSALYLCASSFPPYEQYFGPGTRLTVT.